Listed below are T cell receptor beta chains from one sample, sequenced in a study of T cell repertoires in cytomegalovirus infection. These receptors have no identified antigens. TCRdb itself ran the reads through MiXCR, one entry per CDR3 protein. The table records about 220,000 distinct CDR3 sequences, about 38% of them present only once. Here the sequenced sample was CD8+ T cells from cultured PBMCs, taken from culture after CMV antigen stimulation. The receptors come from a human donor in good health (CMV status not recorded). Some clones in this sample may be carry-over from other donors' samples. Both conserved end residues are part of each CDR3. A D gene is named only where the DNA matches it firmly.

D	V	J	CDR3
-	TRBV7-2	TRBJ1-6	CASSFIGSPLHF
-	TRBV7-9	TRBJ2-7	CVTWGDSTYEQYF
-	TRBV7-8	TRBJ1-3	CASSGHSGNTIYF
-	TRBV20-1	TRBJ1-2	CSAPPKGDPGYTF
-	TRBV7-9	TRBJ2-7	CASSYHVGAGADYEQYF
-	TRBV27	TRBJ2-3	CASLQKTGTDTQYF
TRBD2	TRBV20-1	TRBJ2-7	CSARDWEGGEQYF
-	TRBV27	TRBJ1-2	CASSPGTVYYGYTF
-	TRBV19	TRBJ1-1	CASSIRGKTEAFF
-	TRBV20-1	TRBJ1-5	CSASGGLSNQPQHF
-	TRBV28	TRBJ2-1	CASSFGNNEQFF
TRBD2	TRBV12-3/TRBV12-4	TRBJ2-1	CASRSGTINEQFF
-	TRBV14	TRBJ1-2	CASSQDGVRNYGYTF
-	TRBV11-1	TRBJ1-1	CASSFLRNTEAFF
TRBD1	TRBV12-3/TRBV12-4	TRBJ2-7	CASSGTGEGEQYF
-	TRBV7-8	TRBJ1-5	CASKITPEGNQPQHF
-	TRBV6-1	TRBJ2-1	CASSEEEGAYEQFF
TRBD2	TRBV2	TRBJ2-5	CASSDHRTSEETQYF
TRBD2	TRBV20-1	TRBJ2-7	CSARMGLAGGIPHEQYF
-	TRBV7-6	TRBJ1-5	CASSLGGLRQPQHF
-	TRBV5-6	TRBJ2-1	CASSPDFYNEQFF
TRBD2	TRBV11-2	TRBJ2-5	CASSLAGSGSSGTQYF
TRBD1	TRBV27	TRBJ1-2	CASSLRVDRKSYYGYTF
-	TRBV6-6	TRBJ1-1	CASSYPEAFF
TRBD1	TRBV11-2	TRBJ2-1	CASSDRQGRLSYNEQFF
-	TRBV7-3	TRBJ2-2	CASSSTEIPGELFF
TRBD2	TRBV12-3/TRBV12-4	TRBJ2-3	CASSSLAGGLTDTKYF
-	TRBV11-2	TRBJ1-4	CASSPRNEKLFF
TRBD2	TRBV12-3/TRBV12-4	TRBJ2-1	CASSLRLAGGPGEQFF
TRBD2	TRBV10-3	TRBJ2-1	CAISEGAGAFEQFF
TRBD2	TRBV7-6	TRBJ2-1	CASSLEAGERNEQFF
-	TRBV12-3/TRBV12-4	TRBJ2-7	CASSARKGEQYF
-	TRBV20-1	TRBJ1-1	CSAVRSEAFF
TRBD2	TRBV6-5	TRBJ2-2	CASTLMRGGTSGNTGELFF
-	TRBV7-6	TRBJ2-1	CASSQLSPQGGSGSYNEQFF
-	TRBV27	TRBJ1-6	CASSLKKGKGRAGNSPLHF
-	TRBV2	TRBJ2-7	CASSAVEYEQYF
-	TRBV10-2	TRBJ2-7	CASSGPYEQYF
-	TRBV27	TRBJ2-1	CASNPTGPVHNEQFF
TRBD2	TRBV11-2	TRBJ2-5	CASNGGGGGTQYF
TRBD2	TRBV2	TRBJ2-7	CASSPGLAGLYEQYF
TRBD1	TRBV10-3	TRBJ1-1	CAIKDRVNTEAFF
TRBD1	TRBV28	TRBJ1-5	CASSSGTGGGSNQPQHF
-	TRBV11-2	TRBJ2-7	CASSFPGHLIHEQYF
-	TRBV20-1	TRBJ2-4	CSAREGLAKNIQYF
-	TRBV20-1	TRBJ2-5	CSARDTIAALETQYF
TRBD1	TRBV7-9	TRBJ2-7	CASSLFGQGSSYEQYF
TRBD2	TRBV28	TRBJ2-3	CASSLGLAGVRETDTQYF
TRBD2	TRBV11-3	TRBJ2-1	CASSLASGRDEQFF
-	TRBV7-6	TRBJ2-1	CASSLAVYNEQFF
-	TRBV5-3	TRBJ1-1	CASRPWGGLNTEAFF
-	TRBV24-1	TRBJ1-1	CATSDRSSAAEAFF
TRBD2	TRBV4-1	TRBJ2-1	CASSQENPSGGNEQFF
-	TRBV7-2	TRBJ2-1	CASSLTSGPLYNEQFF